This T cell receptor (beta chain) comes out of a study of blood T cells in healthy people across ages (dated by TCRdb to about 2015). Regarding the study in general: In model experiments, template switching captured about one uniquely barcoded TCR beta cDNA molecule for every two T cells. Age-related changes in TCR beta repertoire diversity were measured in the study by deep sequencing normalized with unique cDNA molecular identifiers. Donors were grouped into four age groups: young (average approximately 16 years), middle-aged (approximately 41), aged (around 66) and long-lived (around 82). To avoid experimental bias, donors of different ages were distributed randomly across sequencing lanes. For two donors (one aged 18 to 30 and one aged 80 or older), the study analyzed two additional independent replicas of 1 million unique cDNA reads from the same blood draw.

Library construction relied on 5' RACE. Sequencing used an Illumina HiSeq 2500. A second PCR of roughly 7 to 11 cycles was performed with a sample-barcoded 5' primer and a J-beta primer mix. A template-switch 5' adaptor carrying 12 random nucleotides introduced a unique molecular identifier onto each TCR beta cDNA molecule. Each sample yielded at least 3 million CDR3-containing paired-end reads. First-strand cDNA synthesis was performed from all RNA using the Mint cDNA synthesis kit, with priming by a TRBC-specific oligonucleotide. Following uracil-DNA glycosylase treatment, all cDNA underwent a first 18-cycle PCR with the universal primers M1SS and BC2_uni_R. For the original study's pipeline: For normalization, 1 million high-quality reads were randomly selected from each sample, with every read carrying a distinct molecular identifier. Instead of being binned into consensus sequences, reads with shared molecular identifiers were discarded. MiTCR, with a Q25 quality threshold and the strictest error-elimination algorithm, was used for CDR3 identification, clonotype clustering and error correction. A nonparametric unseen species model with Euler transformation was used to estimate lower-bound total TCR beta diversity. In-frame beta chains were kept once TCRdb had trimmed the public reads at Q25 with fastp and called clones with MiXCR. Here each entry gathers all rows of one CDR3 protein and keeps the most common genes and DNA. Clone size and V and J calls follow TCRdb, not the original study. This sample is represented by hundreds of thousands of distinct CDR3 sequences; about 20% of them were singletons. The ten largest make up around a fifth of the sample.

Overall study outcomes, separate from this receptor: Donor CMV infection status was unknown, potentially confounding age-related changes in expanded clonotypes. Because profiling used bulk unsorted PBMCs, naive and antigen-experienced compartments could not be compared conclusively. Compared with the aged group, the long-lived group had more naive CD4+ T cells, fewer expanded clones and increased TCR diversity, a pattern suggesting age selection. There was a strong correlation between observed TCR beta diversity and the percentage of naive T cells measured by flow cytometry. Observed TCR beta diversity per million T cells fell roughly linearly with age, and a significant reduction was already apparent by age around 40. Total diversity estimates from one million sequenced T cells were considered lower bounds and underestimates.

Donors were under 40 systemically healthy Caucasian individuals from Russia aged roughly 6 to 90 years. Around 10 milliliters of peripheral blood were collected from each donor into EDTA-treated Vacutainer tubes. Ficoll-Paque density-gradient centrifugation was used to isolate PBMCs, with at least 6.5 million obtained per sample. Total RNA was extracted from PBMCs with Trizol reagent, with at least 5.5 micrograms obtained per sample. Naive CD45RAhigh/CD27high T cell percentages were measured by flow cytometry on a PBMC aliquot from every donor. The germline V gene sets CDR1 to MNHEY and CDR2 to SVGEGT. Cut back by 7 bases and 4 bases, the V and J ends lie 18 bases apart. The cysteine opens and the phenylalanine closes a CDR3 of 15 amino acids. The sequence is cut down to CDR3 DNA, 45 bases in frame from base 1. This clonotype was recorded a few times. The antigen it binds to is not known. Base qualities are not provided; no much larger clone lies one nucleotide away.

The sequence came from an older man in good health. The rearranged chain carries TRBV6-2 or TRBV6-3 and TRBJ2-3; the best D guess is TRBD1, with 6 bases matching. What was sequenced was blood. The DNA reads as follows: TGTGCCAGCATCCCGGGAAGGGGGATCGCAGATACGCAGTATTTT. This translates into CASIPGRGIADTQYF.